This record looks at one T cell receptor beta chain sequence and its context. As yet, its antigen is unknown. The sample originates from a study of blood T cells in healthy people across ages. General study points: Versus aged donors, long-lived donors had higher diversity and more naive CD4+ cells.

Together with a sample-barcoded 5' primer, a J-beta primer mix was included in a second PCR lasting about 7 to 12 cycles. MiXCR, run by TCRdb on the 5' RACE reads, gives a single entry per CDR3 protein. The sample consists of about a million distinct CDR3 sequences, roughly half of them appearing once. Trimming stripped 4 bases from V and 3 bases from J, with 3 bases between. Per germline, CDR1 DFQATT and CDR2 SNEGSKA (reference sequence). The CDR3 contains 10 residues. The J gene is TRBJ1-2, the V gene TRBV20-1; D unclear. The material sequenced was blood. The clonotype was recovered from a woman aged 60 to 75 in good health. The CDR3 nucleotides read TGCAGTGCTATCGACTATGGCTACACCTTC. Translated: CSAIDYGYTF.